This T cell receptor beta chain derives from a study of shared clonotypes between healthy human individuals. The V gene's germline CDR1 is SGHDT and CDR2 YYEEEE. V lost 2 bases and J lost 1, with 8 bases in between. The CDR3 is 14 residues long. Details on this clone: The antigen remains unidentified.

Sequenced by immunoSEQ multiplex PCR; TCRdb stores in-frame clones only, minus some. Of around 2.3 million clones listed, 90% to 96% were seen once; the top ten hold over 0.1%. Whole-study results and caveats: In this cohort, only blood was sampled, and tissue repertoires likely differ. There were few donors, and this limited the genetic and exposure-history diversity represented.

The sequence was obtained from a man younger than 30 in good health. Sequencing was performed on naive CD4+ T cells sorted from blood. Subset of the sample: CD45RA+ positively selected. The chain links TRBV5-6 to TRBJ2-3; D gene unclear. CDR3 residues: CASSLSPGTDTQYF. The CDR3 bases are TGTGCCAGCAGCTTAAGTCCAGGCACAGATACGCAGTATTTT.